Presented here are 10 T cell receptor beta chains from one specimen sequenced in a study of blood T cell repertoires in COVID-19. Measured with immunoSEQ multiplex PCR; TCRdb has only the in-frame clones, and not every one. The sample has around 200,000 clones, 70% to 85% seen once. Sequenced sample: peripheral blood. The receptors were gathered from a human donor in a cohort sampled during active COVID-19.

This chain connects TRBV4-2 to TRBJ1-1; 7 bases fit TRBD1. V shed 1 base and J 3 bases; nucleotides not matched to a gene: 8. CDR3 length: 16 residues. Per germline, CDR1 LGHNA and CDR2 YNFKEQ. This chain's CDR3 is CASSQVRGRSDTEAFF. CDR3 nucleotides: TGTGCCAGCAGCCAAGTGAGGGGGCGCTCGGACACTGAAGCTTTCTTT.

The V call is TRBV21-1, the J call TRBJ2-7; the table's D call, TRBD1, was not checked against the DNA. TRBV21-1 is marked as a pseudogene. There are 14 residues in the CDR3. CDR3 bases: TGTGCCAGCAGCACTCTGACACAAGGCTACGAGCAGTACTTC. It specifies CASSTLTQGYEQYF.

Only a few counts were recorded for this clone. The genes are TRBV11-2 and TRBJ2-7; D possibly corresponds to TRBD2 (5 bases). Germline loops: CDR1 SGHAT, CDR2 FQNNGV. Trimming removed 1 base from V and 3 bases from J, with 10 bases in between. The CDR3 extends over 14 amino acids. CDR3 in amino acids: CASSLGSGFYEQYF. The CDR3 nucleotides read TGTGCCAGCAGCTTAGGGAGCGGATTCTACGAGCAGTACTTC.

The chain is built from TRBV5-1 and TRBJ1-4; D might be TRBD1 (6 bases). The CDR3 has 14 residues. V was pared by 0 bases and J by 8 bases, with 11 bases between. Germline CDR1 is SGHRS and CDR2 is YFSETQ. The CDR3 loop is CASSLGSGEEKLFF. For the CDR3, the DNA is TGCGCCAGCAGCTTGGGTTCAGGGGAAGAAAAACTGTTTTTT.

The count of this clone is one. V usage is TRBV5-1 and J usage is TRBJ1-1; D remains unclear. V was cut by 1 base and J by 3 bases, with 4 bases left in between. CDR1 is SGHRS and CDR2 is YFSETQ in the germline V gene. The CDR3 consists of 12 residues. The CDR3 DNA reads TGCGCCAGCAGCTTGACTGACACTGAAGCTTTCTTT. Its translation: CASSLTDTEAFF.

The rearrangement uses TRBV27 and TRBJ1-1; 9 nucleotides line up with TRBD1. V gave up 5 bases and J gave up 7 bases; unmatched junction bases: 11. CDR1 MNHEY and CDR2 SMNVEV come from the germline V gene (reference sequence). This CDR3 has 15 residues. This CDR3 reads CASSTPGQGVIEAFF. The DNA for the CDR3 is TGTGCCAGCAGTACACCGGGACAGGGAGTAATTGAAGCTTTCTTT.

This chain links TRBV2 with TRBJ2-7; D unclear. The CDR3 has 11 residues. The V gene's germline CDR1 is SNHLY and CDR2 FYNNEI. Trimming cost V 2 bases and J 6 bases, with 5 bases left between them. The CDR3 here is CASSETVEQYF. For the CDR3, the DNA is TGTGCCAGCAGTGAAACTGTCGAGCAGTACTTC.

V usage is TRBV3-1 (or the pseudogene TRBV3-2) and J usage is TRBJ2-5, with a possible D match to TRBD1 (6 bases). The V gene lost 1 base and the J gene lost 4 bases, with 10 bases spanning the gap. The CDR3 covers 14 residues. The germline CDR1 and CDR2 sequences are LGHDT and YNNKEL (reference sequence). CDR3 DNA sequence: TGTGCCAGCAGCCAAGGGGAAGGGGGAGAGACCCAGTACTTC. Encoded protein: CASSQGEGGETQYF.

The chain couples TRBV29-1 to TRBJ2-7; D perhaps matches TRBD2 (5 bases). Deletions cut 4 bases from V and 3 bases from J, with 13 bases between. Germline assignment: CDR1 SQVTM and CDR2 ANQGSEA. The CDR3 totals 13 residues. The CDR3 region has the DNA TGCAGCGTTGGAGGGAGAGGTGGCTACGAGCAGTACTTC. This gives the protein CSVGGRGGYEQYF.

The rearrangement uses TRBV30 and TRBJ1-2; D ambiguous. Deletions cut 2 bases from V and 1 base from J, with 8 bases between. CDR1 and CDR2 from the germline V gene are GTSNPN and SVGIG (reference sequence). The CDR3 has 13 amino acids. CDR3 amino acids: CAWSITDNYGYTF. The CDR3 bases are TGTGCCTGGAGTATAACAGATAACTATGGCTACACCTTC.